The entry below describes one T cell receptor (beta chain). Its target is not known. TCR beta VDJ and CDR3 were profiled, and genomic DNA was the template. One entry per CDR3 protein, called by TCRdb with MiXCR from the reads. The repertoire has 150,000 to 200,000 distinct CDR3 sequences, 63% of them found once; the top ten carry about 42%. Patients selected for sequencing had displayed CD8+CD57+ cell expansion by flow cytometry. The data were obtained in a study of CD8+CD57+ T cells in acquired aplastic anemia. Study overall: Quantities of DNA derived from sorted CD4+ and CD8+ cells averaged approximately 3 ug. Whole-study findings and limits: CD8+ Simpson's diversity showed no significant patient-control difference. Patients shared twenty-nine CD8+ CDR3 sequences with controls.

V shed 0 bases and J 3 bases; nucleotides not matched to a gene: 4. The CDR3 has 15 residues. Germline V gene sequence: CDR1 SGHTA, CDR2 FQGNSA. The clonotype originates from a human donor with aplastic anemia. Source material: sorted CD4+, CD8+, or CD8+CD57+ T cells (not recorded which) from PBMCs. The V call is TRBV7-2, the J call TRBJ2-7; 8 nucleotides line up with TRBD1. As DNA, the CDR3 is TGTGCCAGCAGCTTAGCGCACGGACAGGGCTACGAGCAGTACTTC. This sequence encodes CASSLAHGQGYEQYF.